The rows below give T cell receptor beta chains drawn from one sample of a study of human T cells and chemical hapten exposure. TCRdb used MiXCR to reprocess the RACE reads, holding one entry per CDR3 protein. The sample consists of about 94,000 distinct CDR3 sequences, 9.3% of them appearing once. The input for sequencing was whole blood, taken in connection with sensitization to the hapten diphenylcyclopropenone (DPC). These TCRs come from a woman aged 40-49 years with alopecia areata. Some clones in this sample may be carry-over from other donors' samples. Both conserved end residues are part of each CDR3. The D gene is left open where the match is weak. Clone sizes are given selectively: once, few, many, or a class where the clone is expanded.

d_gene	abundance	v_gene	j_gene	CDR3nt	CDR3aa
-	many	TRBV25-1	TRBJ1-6	TGTGCCAGCAGTGACGGCGGGTTACCCCTCCACTTT	CASSDGGLPLHF
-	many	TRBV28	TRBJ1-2	TGTGCCACCACGGTAAGGGGCCGTGGCTACACCTTC	CATTVRGRGYTF
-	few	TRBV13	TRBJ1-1	TGTGCCAGCAGCTTAACCCGGAACACTGAAGCTTTCTTT	CASSLTRNTEAFF
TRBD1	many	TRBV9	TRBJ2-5	TGTGCCAGCAGCGTAGAAGGTGGGACAGGCTCCCAAGAGACCCAGTACTTC	CASSVEGGTGSQETQYF
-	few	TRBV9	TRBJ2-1	TGTGCCAGCAGCCCCGGCAACAATGAGCAGTTCTTC	CASSPGNNEQFF
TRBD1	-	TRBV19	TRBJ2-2	TGTGCCAGTAGTACCCCCAGACAGGGAAGGGACACCGGGGAGCTGTTTTTT	CASSTPRQGRDTGELFF
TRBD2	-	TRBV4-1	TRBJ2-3	TGCGCCAGCAGCCCAATGGAAGCGGGAGACACAGATACGCAGTATTTT	CASSPMEAGDTDTQYF
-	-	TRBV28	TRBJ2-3	TGTGCCAGCAGTTCTCTAGAATCAACAGATACGCAGTATTTT	CASSSLESTDTQYF
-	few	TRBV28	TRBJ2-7	TGTGCCAGCAGTTTGGAGGTTGTATACGAGCAGTACTTC	CASSLEVVYEQYF
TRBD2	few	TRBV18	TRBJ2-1	TGTGCCAGCTCACCACCGACGGCTAGCGGGAAGGATGAGCAGTTCTTC	CASSPPTASGKDEQFF
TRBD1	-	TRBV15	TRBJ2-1	TGTGCCACCAGCCTGGCGGGACAGGGAATCAATGAGCAGTTCTTC	CATSLAGQGINEQFF
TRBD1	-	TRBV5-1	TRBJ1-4	TGCGCCAGCAGCCCAAATGACAGGGATGAAAAACTGTTTTTT	CASSPNDRDEKLFF
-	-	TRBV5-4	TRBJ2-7	TGTGCCAGCAGCTTGTCAGGGGGGGCCTACGAGCAGTACTTC	CASSLSGGAYEQYF
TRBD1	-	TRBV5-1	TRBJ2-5	TGCGCCAGCAGCACGGGACAGCAAGAGACCCAGTACTTC	CASSTGQQETQYF
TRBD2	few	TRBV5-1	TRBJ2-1	TGCGCCAGCAGCACGGACGGGACTAGCGGGTACAATGAGCAGTTCTTC	CASSTDGTSGYNEQFF
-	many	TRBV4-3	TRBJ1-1	TGCGCCAGCAGCAAAGAAGGGCTGGCGACTGAAGCTTTCTTT	CASSKEGLATEAFF
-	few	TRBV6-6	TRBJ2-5	TGTGCCAGCACCCGTGGTACCTTACAAGAGACCCAGTACTTC	CASTRGTLQETQYF
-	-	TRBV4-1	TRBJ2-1	TGCGCCAGCAGCCCGCAAGGGTGGCGAGACAATGAGCAGTTCTTC	CASSPQGWRDNEQFF
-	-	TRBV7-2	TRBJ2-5	TGTGCCAGCAAGCGAGGGGGCGGACTAACGCCCCAGTACTTC	CASKRGGGLTPQYF
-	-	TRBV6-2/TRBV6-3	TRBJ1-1	TGTGCCAGCACCATCCGGCGGGGTGGCACTGAAGCTTTCTTT	CASTIRRGGTEAFF
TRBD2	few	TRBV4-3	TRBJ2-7	TGCGCCAGCAGCCAAGACCGGGAGGGCCTCTACGAGCAGTACTTC	CASSQDREGLYEQYF
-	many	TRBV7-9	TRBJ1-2	TGTGCCAGCAGTCCCCCGGGACCGCGGTCGGGTATCTATGGCTACACCTTC	CASSPPGPRSGIYGYTF
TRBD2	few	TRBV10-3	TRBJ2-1	TGTGCCATCAGGGCAGAGGGACTAGCGGGATCAAGTGAGCAGTTCTTC	CAIRAEGLAGSSEQFF
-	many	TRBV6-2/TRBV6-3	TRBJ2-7	TGTGCCAGCAGCCGGAGATACGAGCAGTACTTC	CASSRRYEQYF
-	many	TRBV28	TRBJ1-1	TGTGCCAGCAGTTTATGGACCGGTGACCCCAGGACTGAAGCTTTCTTT	CASSLWTGDPRTEAFF
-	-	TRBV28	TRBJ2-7	TGTGCCAGCAGTGAGAATGGCGTGTACTTC	CASSENGVYF
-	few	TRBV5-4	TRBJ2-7	TGTGCCAGCAGTGAATTACCCCCCGGGAGAGGTGCGGGAGAGCAGTACTTC	CASSELPPGRGAGEQYF
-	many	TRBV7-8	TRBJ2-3	TGTGCCAGCAGCCAAATCTTAACAGATACGCAGTATTTT	CASSQILTDTQYF
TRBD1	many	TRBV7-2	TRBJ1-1	TGTGCCAGCAGCTCTATGACAGGGGGATCCACTGAAGCTTTCTTT	CASSSMTGGSTEAFF
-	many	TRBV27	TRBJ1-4	TGTGCCAGCAGTTCAGGTGAAAAACTGTTTTTT	CASSSGEKLFF
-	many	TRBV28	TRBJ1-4	TGTGCCAGCACCCCTGGGGCAGGGCGAGAAAAACTGTTTTTT	CASTPGAGREKLFF
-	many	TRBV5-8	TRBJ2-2	TGTGCCAGCAGGATTGCCGGGGAGCTGTTTTTT	CASRIAGELFF
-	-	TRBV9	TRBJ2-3	TGTGCCAGCAGCGTAGACCGCACAGATACGCAGTATTTT	CASSVDRTDTQYF
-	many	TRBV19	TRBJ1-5	TGTGCCAGTAGTATAGACGGGGGAAATCAGCCCCAGCATTTT	CASSIDGGNQPQHF
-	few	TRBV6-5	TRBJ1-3	TGTGCCAGCAGTTCATCCGGGACGCCTGTCTCTGGAAACACCATATATTTT	CASSSSGTPVSGNTIYF
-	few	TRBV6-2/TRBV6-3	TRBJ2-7	TGTGCCAGCATCTCCGACTTCTCCGAGCAGTACTTC	CASISDFSEQYF
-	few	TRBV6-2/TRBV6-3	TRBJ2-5	TGTGCCAGCAGTTTTTCCTGGGGGGGGCGAGAGACCCAGTACTTC	CASSFSWGGRETQYF
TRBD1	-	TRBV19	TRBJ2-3	TGTGCCAGTAGTTGGACAGGGGGAGATACGCAGTATTTT	CASSWTGGDTQYF
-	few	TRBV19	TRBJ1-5	TGTGCCAGTAGTATAAAAGGGAGGTACTATCAGCCCCAGCATTTT	CASSIKGRYYQPQHF
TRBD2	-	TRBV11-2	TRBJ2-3	TGTGCCAGCAGCTTGCGGGGACTAGCGGTACCTAGCACAGATACGCAGTATTTT	CASSLRGLAVPSTDTQYF
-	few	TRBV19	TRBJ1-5	TGTGCCAGTATCAGGGACCACGGGCAGCCCCAGCATTTT	CASIRDHGQPQHF
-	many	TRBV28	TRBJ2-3	TGTGCCAGCAGTTTCCCCGGGTCCCGCACAGATACGCAGTATTTT	CASSFPGSRTDTQYF
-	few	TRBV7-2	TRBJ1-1	TGTGCCAGCAGCTTATGGACAGTGAACACTGAAGCTTTCTTT	CASSLWTVNTEAFF
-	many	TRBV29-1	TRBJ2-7	TGCAGCGGCGGGACGGGGACCTACGAGCAGTACTTC	CSGGTGTYEQYF
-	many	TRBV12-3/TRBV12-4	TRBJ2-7	TGTGCCAGCAGCCCTCAGCCATACGAGCAGTACTTC	CASSPQPYEQYF
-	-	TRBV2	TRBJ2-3	TGTGCCAGCAGAAAACAGGCAGATACGCAGTATTTT	CASRKQADTQYF
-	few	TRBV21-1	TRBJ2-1	TGTGCCAGCAGCCCCCCGGGGACAGGGTACAATGAGCAGTTCTTC	CASSPPGTGYNEQFF
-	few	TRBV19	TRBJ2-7	TGTGCCAGTAGTCCCCGCAGGGGTCTCGGGTACGAGCAGTACTTC	CASSPRRGLGYEQYF
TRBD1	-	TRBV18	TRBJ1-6	TGTGCCAGCTCACCACGAATCGACAGGGGTAATTCACCCCTCCACTTT	CASSPRIDRGNSPLHF